A selection of T cell receptor beta chains follows, all from one sample in a study of shared clonotypes between healthy human individuals. The method was immunoSEQ multiplex PCR; TCRdb's version includes in-frame clones alone and lacks a portion of them. The sample contains 2 million to 2.5 million clones, about 95% of which appear only once. The sequenced material came from naive CD8+ T cells sorted from blood. These receptors originate from a young man in good health. The CDR3 runs from the conserved cysteine through the conserved F or W.

J | V | CDR3
TRBJ2-7 | TRBV9 | CASSAPTSYEQYF
TRBJ2-7 | TRBV29-1 | CSVVLTGALYGEQYF
TRBJ1-1 | TRBV7-2 | CASSLVKGSEAFF
TRBJ1-6 | TRBV5-6 | CASSFSQVTYNSPLHF
TRBJ1-1 | TRBV6-1 | CASSGTGVVGFF
TRBJ1-1 | TRBV5-6 | CASSLDAENTEAFF
TRBJ2-7 | TRBV28 | CASSSRQGMREQYF
TRBJ2-1 | TRBV5-6 | CASSFAATEGQFF
TRBJ2-3 | TRBV5-6 | CASSSESGGAFIDTQYF
TRBJ2-5 | TRBV5-6 | CASDRGGETQYF
TRBJ2-2 | TRBV4-1 | CASSQDLEGKNTGELFF
TRBJ2-7 | TRBV6-5 | CASRGGTGGYEQYF
TRBJ1-1 | TRBV5-6 | CASSLGQGATFF
TRBJ2-7 | TRBV28 | CASSLWDGQRAYEQYF
TRBJ1-5 | TRBV4-3 | CASSQDQGFQPQHF
TRBJ2-7 | TRBV4-2 | CASSSGRVYEQYF
TRBJ2-3 | TRBV6-6 | CASSYTSTDTQYF
TRBJ2-2 | TRBV29-1 | CSVDPRNTGELFF
TRBJ2-3 | TRBV27 | CASSSLLTDTQYF
TRBJ2-2 | TRBV19 | CASSIVSPGELFF
TRBJ2-1 | TRBV27 | CASSTTGYHNEQFF
TRBJ1-2 | TRBV28 | CASQLVTMARDLYYGYTF
TRBJ2-7 | TRBV4-1 | CASSQEVKTYEQYF
TRBJ2-2 | TRBV5-4 | CASSLGRGEHRELFF
TRBJ2-7 | TRBV5-8 | CASSLDAGGEQYF
TRBJ2-7 | TRBV27 | CASSPSSGGYEQYF
TRBJ1-5 | TRBV6-5 | CASSYLGLNQPQHF
TRBJ2-3 | TRBV29-1 | CSVVKGAVDTQYF
TRBJ2-3 | TRBV5-1 | CASSGTLADTDTQYF
TRBJ1-1 | TRBV6-6 | CASSSGTGNTEAFF
TRBJ2-7 | TRBV9 | CASSTSSGSSYEQYF
TRBJ2-3 | TRBV4-1 | CASSQPLTGDTQYF
TRBJ1-3 | TRBV6-5 | CASSGTGGADTIYF
TRBJ2-4 | TRBV18 | CASSPQDGKNIQYF
TRBJ2-7 | TRBV15 | CATSRDRTDGVGPVFEQYF
TRBJ1-5 | TRBV28 | CASSSGQAGRISPQHF
TRBJ1-1 | TRBV25-1 | CASSESDSEAFF
TRBJ2-1 | TRBV19 | CASSQDRSSYNEQFF
TRBJ2-3 | TRBV30 | CAWSVGTSADTQYF
TRBJ2-5 | TRBV7-8 | CASSLALWGASGFRETQYF
TRBJ2-3 | TRBV6-6 | CASSYPASGKADTQYF
TRBJ2-5 | TRBV7-9 | CASSLFGAETQYF
TRBJ2-7 | TRBV7-9 | CASSLIDEQYF
TRBJ2-1 | TRBV11-2 | CASSLANEQFF
TRBJ2-7 | TRBV5-4 | CASSWGAGNYEQYF
TRBJ1-1 | TRBV16 | CASSGTGRMSTEAFF
TRBJ2-1 | TRBV4-1 | CASSLGQGAYNEQFF
TRBJ1-5 | TRBV4-1 | CASSQEGQGENQPQHF
TRBJ2-7 | TRBV7-9 | CASSFGEYEQYF
TRBJ2-2 | TRBV4-1 | CASSHTGEGGELFF
TRBJ2-7 | TRBV6-1 | CASSESYYEQYF
TRBJ2-1 | TRBV11-2 | CASSLFREGEQFF
TRBJ2-7 | TRBV27 | CASSLTSAYEQYF
TRBJ2-3 | TRBV15 | CATSRDSGWGTDTQYF
TRBJ2-1 | TRBV6-5 | CASSYSAGGEQFF
TRBJ2-3 | TRBV9 | CASSVALTDTQYF
TRBJ1-1 | TRBV6-5 | CASSYGGLGNTEAFF